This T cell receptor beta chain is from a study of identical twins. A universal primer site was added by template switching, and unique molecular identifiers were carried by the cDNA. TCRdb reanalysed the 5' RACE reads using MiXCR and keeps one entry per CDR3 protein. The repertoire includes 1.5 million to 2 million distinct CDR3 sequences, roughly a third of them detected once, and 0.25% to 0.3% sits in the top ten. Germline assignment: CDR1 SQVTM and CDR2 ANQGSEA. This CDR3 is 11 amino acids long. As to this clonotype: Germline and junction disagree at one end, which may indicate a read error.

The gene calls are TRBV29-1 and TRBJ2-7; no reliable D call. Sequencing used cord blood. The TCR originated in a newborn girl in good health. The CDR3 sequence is CNVADSYEQYF. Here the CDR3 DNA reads TGCAACGTTGCGGATTCCTACGAGCAGTACTTC.